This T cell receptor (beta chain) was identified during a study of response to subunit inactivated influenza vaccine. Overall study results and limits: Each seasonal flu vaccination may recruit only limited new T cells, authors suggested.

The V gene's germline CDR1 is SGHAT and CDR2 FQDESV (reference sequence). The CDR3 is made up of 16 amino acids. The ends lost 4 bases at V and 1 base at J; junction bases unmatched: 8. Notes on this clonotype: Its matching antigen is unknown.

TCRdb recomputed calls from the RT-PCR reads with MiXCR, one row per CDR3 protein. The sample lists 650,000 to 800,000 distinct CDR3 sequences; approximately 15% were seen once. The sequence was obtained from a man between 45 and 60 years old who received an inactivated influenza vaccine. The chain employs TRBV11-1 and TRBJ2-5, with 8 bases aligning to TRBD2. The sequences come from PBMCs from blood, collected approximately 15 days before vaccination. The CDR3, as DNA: TGTGCCAGCAGCTACCTGGGTAGCGGGACCCAAGAGACCCAGTACTTC. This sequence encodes CASSYLGSGTQETQYF.